This T cell receptor (beta chain) was retrieved from a study of breast tumors, draining lymph nodes, adjacent tissues. Findings of the study overall: Tumors had less TCR diversity than lymph nodes, more than nontumor tissue.

MiXCR, run by TCRdb on the multiplex PCR reads, gives a single entry per CDR3 protein. The sample consists of around 130,000 distinct CDR3 sequences, 15% to 20% of them appearing once. Samples came from axillary lymph nodes draining the breast cancer. From germline, CDR1 is KGHDR and CDR2 SFDVKD. This CDR3 is built from 16 residues. The V and J ends lost 4 bases and 5 bases, in that order; junction bases with no gene match: 5. Turning to this clonotype: Its antigen is undetermined. A much more abundant neighbour one base away suggests this may be a read error.

The receptor's source is a female donor with breast cancer. Some clones in this sample may be carry-over from other donors' samples. The chain joins TRBV24-1 to TRBJ2-1; 12 bases fit TRBD1. Input material: axillary lymph node tissue. The chain's CDR3 is CATSEPGTGGDNEQFF. The CDR3 coding sequence is TGTGCCACCAGTGAACCCGGGACAGGGGGCGACAATGAGCAGTTCTTC.